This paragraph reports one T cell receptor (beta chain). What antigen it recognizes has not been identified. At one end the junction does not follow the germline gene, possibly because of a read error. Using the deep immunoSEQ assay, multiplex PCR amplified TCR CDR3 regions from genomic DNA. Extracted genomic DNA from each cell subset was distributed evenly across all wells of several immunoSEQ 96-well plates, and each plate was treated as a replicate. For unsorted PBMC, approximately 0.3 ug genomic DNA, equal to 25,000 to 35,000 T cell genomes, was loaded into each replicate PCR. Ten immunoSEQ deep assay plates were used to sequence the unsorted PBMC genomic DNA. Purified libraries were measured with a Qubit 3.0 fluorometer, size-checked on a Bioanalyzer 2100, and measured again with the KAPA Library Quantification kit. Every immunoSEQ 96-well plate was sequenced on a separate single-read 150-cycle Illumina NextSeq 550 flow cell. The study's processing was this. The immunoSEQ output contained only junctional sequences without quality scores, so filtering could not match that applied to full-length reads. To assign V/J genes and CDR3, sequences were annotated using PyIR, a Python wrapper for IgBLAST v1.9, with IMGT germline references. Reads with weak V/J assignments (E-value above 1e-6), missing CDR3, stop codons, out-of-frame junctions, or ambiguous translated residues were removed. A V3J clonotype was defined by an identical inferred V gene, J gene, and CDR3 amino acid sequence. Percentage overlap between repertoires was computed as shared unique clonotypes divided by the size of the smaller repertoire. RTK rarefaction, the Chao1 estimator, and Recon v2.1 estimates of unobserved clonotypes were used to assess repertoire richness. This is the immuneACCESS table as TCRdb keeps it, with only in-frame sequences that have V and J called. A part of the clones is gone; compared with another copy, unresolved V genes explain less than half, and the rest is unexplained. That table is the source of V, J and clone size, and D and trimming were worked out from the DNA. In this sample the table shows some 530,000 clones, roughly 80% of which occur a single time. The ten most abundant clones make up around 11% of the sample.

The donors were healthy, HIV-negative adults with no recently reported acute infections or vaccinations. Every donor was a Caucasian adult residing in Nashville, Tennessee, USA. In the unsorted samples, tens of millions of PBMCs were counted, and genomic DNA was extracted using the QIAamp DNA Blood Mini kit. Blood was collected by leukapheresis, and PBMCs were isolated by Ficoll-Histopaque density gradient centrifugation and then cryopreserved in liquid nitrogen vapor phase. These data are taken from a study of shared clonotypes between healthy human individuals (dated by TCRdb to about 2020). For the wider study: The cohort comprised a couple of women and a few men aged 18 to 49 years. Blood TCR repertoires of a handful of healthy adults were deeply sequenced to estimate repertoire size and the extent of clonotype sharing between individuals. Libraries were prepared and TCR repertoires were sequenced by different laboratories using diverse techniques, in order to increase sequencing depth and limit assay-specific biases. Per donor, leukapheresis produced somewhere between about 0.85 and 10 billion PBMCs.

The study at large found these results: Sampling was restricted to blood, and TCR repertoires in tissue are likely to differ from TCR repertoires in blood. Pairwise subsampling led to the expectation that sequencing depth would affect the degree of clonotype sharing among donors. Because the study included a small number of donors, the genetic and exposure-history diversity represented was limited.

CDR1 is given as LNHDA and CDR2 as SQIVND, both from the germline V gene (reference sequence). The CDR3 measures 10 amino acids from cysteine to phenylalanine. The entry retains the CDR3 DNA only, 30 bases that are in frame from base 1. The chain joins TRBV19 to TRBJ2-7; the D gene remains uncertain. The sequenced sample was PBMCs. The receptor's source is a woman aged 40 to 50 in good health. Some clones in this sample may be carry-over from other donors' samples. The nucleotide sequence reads TGTGCCAGTAGTATAGACCACCGGTCCTTC. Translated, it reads CASSIDHRSF.